The 17 T cell receptor beta chains reported below all come from one sample, sequenced in a study of T cell responses to AZD1222 COVID-19 vaccine. Sequencing was performed with immunoSEQ multiplex PCR; in TCRdb, only in-frame clones are kept and a portion is missing. This sample has about 120,000 clones; approximately 83% occur once, and the top ten carry more than 3%. The specimen comprised peripheral blood, sampled on day 0 of MenACWY control vaccination. These receptor sequences come from an adult in good health.

This sequence joins TRBV28 and TRBJ2-7, with D possibly being TRBD1 or TRBD2 (6 bases each). V lost 5 bases and J 0 bases, leaving 11 bases between the germline ends. CDR3 length: 14 residues. The germline V gene has CDR1 MDHEN and CDR2 SYDVKM. CDR3 amino acids: CASSNRGASYEQYF. The CDR3 DNA follows: TGTGCCAGCAGTAATAGGGGGGCCTCCTACGAGCAGTACTTC.

This chain connects TRBV7-9 to TRBJ1-3; D is perhaps TRBD1 (6 bases). Germline V gene sequence: CDR1 SEHNR, CDR2 FQNEAQ (reference sequence). The germline V and J ends were trimmed by 5 bases and 3 bases, with 11 bases remaining between them. The CDR3 contains 14 residues. The chain's CDR3 is CASSLDRFGNTIYF. Written as DNA, the CDR3 is TGTGCCAGCAGCCTGGACAGATTTGGAAACACCATATATTTT.

The CDR3 nucleotides are TGTGCCAGCAACCCCGGGACAGGGGCGGAGACCCAGTACTTC. Amino acid sequence: CASNPGTGAETQYF. This sequence joins TRBV6-1 and TRBJ2-5; TRBD1 matches at 10 bases. The CDR3 length is 14 residues. Germline CDR1 and CDR2: MNHNS and SASEGT. Trimming removed 7 bases from V and 5 bases from J; junction bases left unmatched: 7.

V and J are TRBV7-8 and TRBJ2-5; D gene ambiguous. The germline V and J ends were trimmed by 6 bases and 4 bases, with 12 bases remaining between them. The CDR3 spans 13 residues. Germline lookup yields CDR1 SGHVS and CDR2 FQNEAQ. This CDR3 reads CASSTETRETQYF. As DNA, the CDR3 is TGTGCCAGCAGTACTGAAACGAGAGAGACCCAGTACTTC.

The chain uses TRBV7-6 and TRBJ2-3; a possible D gene is TRBD1 (5 bases). The CDR3 is made up of 15 amino acids. V lost 3 bases and J lost 6, with 16 bases in between. Per germline, CDR1 SGHVS and CDR2 FNYEAQ. CDR3 nucleotides: TGTGCCAGCAGCTTCCAGGGCGTCCCGAGGGATACGCAGTATTTT. As protein: CASSFQGVPRDTQYF.

The V and J genes are TRBV6-2 or TRBV6-3 and TRBJ2-1; TRBD2 agrees at 8 bases. The CDR3 has 17 amino acids. The trim removed 2 bases at V and 0 bases at J, leaving 6 bases unmatched. Germline V CDR1 and CDR2: MNHEY, SVGEGT. CDR3 region: CASSYGGGGSSYNEQFF. The CDR3 DNA is TGTGCCAGCAGTTACGGAGGCGGGGGGAGCTCCTACAATGAGCAGTTCTTC.

The chain links TRBV28 to TRBJ1-2; perhaps TRBD1 as D (6 bases). The germline V and J ends were trimmed by 6 bases and 5 bases, with 13 bases remaining between them. CDR1 is MDHEN and CDR2 is SYDVKM in the germline V gene. The CDR3 extends over 13 amino acids. CDR3 DNA sequence: TGTGCCAGCAGGACACAGGGTCTATATGGCTACACCTTC. Translated: CASRTQGLYGYTF.

The CDR3, as DNA: TGTGCCAGTAGTAACCCGGGGACATACTATGGCTACACCTTC. Its protein product is CASSNPGTYYGYTF. The gene calls are TRBV19 and TRBJ1-2; TRBD1 might be the D (6 bases). With 4 bases removed from V and 3 bases from J, the gap between germline ends came to 12 bases. Germline V gene lookup returns CDR1 LNHDA and CDR2 SQIVND (reference sequence). CDR3 length: 14 amino acids. Supplemented by reference TRBV19 and TRBJ1-2, the full variable domain reads DGGITQSPKYLFRKEGQNVTLSCEQNLNHDAMYWYRQDPGQGLRLIYYSQIVNDFQKGDIAEGYSVSREKKESFPLTVTSAQKNPTAFYLCASSNPGTYYGYTFGSGTRLTVV.

This chain joins TRBV19 and TRBJ2-3; D assignment may be TRBD1 or TRBD2 (6 bases each). This CDR3 region has 17 residues. V was clipped by 5 bases and J by 1 base, with 19 bases between them. CDR1 and CDR2 (germline): LNHDA, SQIVND (reference sequence). The CDR3 loop is CASSRRVGGAGTDTQYF. The CDR3, as DNA: TGTGCCAGTAGTCGGCGAGTGGGGGGCGCTGGCACAGATACGCAGTATTTT.

The chain uses TRBV4-1 and TRBJ1-3, with unresolved D. The V gene's germline CDR1 is MGHRA and CDR2 YSYEKL. Between the trimmed V and J ends, which lost 1 base and 0 bases, there was a span of 13 bases. The CDR3 is 17 residues long. This CDR3 reads CASSQAEVPHSGNTIYF. The CDR3 nucleotides are TGCGCCAGCAGCCAAGCGGAGGTTCCCCACTCTGGAAACACCATATATTTT.

The V and J genes are TRBV18 and TRBJ1-5; maybe TRBD1 (5 bases). The CDR3 runs to 14 residues. Germline V lookup: CDR1 KGHSH, CDR2 LQKENI. V was cut by 2 bases and J by 7 bases, with 12 bases left in between. The CDR3 region has the DNA TGTGCCAGCTCACCATTGGGCAGGGAACAGCCCCAGCATTTT. Translating gives CASSPLGREQPQHF.

This sequence joins TRBV29-1 and TRBJ2-1; D is unresolved. V lost 6 bases and J lost 0, with 15 bases in between. The germline gives CDR1 SQVTM, CDR2 ANQGSEA. The CDR3 totals 15 residues. The CDR3 DNA reads TGCAGCGTCGCTCCGGCGGCGAGCTCCTACAATGAGCAGTTCTTC. This translates into CSVAPAASSYNEQFF.

The J gene is TRBJ2-3, the V gene TRBV5-6; no reliable D call. The CDR3 is made up of 16 amino acids. CDR1 and CDR2 from the germline V gene are SGHDT and YYEEEE. Trimming cost V 0 bases and J 1 base, with 12 bases left between them. DNA of the CDR3: TGTGCCAGCAGCTTGGGCCAAAGCTGGGGCACAGATACGCAGTATTTT. It is translated as CASSLGQSWGTDTQYF.

The chain recombines TRBV28 with TRBJ1-5; 9 bases line up with TRBD1. This CDR3 has 15 residues. J gave up 5 bases and V 5 bases, and 7 bases lay outside the gene matches. CDR1 and CDR2 from the germline V gene are MDHEN and SYDVKM. DNA for the CDR3: TGTGCCAGCAGTCCTCCGGGACAGGGTTATCAGCCCCAGCATTTT. It codes for CASSPPGQGYQPQHF.

This clone has only one observation. The chain employs TRBV2 and TRBJ1-1; unclear D gene. From germline, CDR1 is SNHLY and CDR2 FYNNEI. The CDR3 runs to 13 residues. Trimming removed 4 bases from V and 0 bases from J, with 6 bases in between. The CDR3 DNA reads TGTGCCAGCAGTGCCCAAATGAACACTGAAGCTTTCTTT. The encoded protein is CASSAQMNTEAFF.

This chain uses TRBV7-9 with TRBJ2-7, with a weak D call TRBD1 (8 bases). The CDR3 is made up of 16 amino acids. With 6 bases removed from V and 3 bases from J, the gap between germline ends came to 21 bases. In germline, CDR1 is SEHNR, CDR2 FQNEAQ (reference sequence). The CDR3 nucleotides are TGTGCCAGCAGTACCGGGACAGGAGGACTAGACTACGAGCAGTACTTC. Residues: CASSTGTGGLDYEQYF.

The rearrangement joins TRBV5-5 to TRBJ1-1; D is ambiguous. Trimming stripped 2 bases from V and 1 base from J, with 15 bases between. Germline CDR1 and CDR2: SGHKS and YYEKEE (reference sequence). The CDR3 totals 16 residues. The CDR3: CASSLSVDKANTEAFF. CDR3 nucleotide sequence: TGTGCCAGCAGCTTATCGGTTGACAAGGCGAACACTGAAGCTTTCTTT.